What follows are 17 T cell receptor beta chains derived from one specimen sequenced in a study of blood T cell repertoires in COVID-19. Assay: immunoSEQ multiplex PCR; the TCRdb copy retains only in-frame clones and omits some. Among about 110,000 clones listed, about 90% were seen once. Sequencing was done on a sample of peripheral blood. These receptors originate from a human donor in a cohort sampled during active COVID-19.

The V and J genes are TRBV18 and TRBJ1-2; 7 bases align to TRBD1. After removal of 0 bases from V and 2 bases from J, the junction contained 3 bases not matched to a gene. This CDR3 comprises 15 residues. Germline V lookup: CDR1 KGHSH, CDR2 LQKENI. The CDR3 here is CASSPPTGWNYGYTF. The DNA of the CDR3 is TGTGCCAGCTCACCACCGACAGGGTGGAACTATGGCTACACCTTC.

The chain links TRBV19 to TRBJ2-1, with D perhaps matching TRBD2 (6 bases). Germline V gene sequence: CDR1 LNHDA, CDR2 SQIVND (reference sequence). The germline V and J ends were trimmed by 5 bases and 0 bases, with 11 bases remaining between them. There are 15 residues in the CDR3. CDR3 bases: TGTGCCAGTAGTCGGGCTAGCGTCTCCTACAATGAGCAGTTCTTC. This codes for CASSRASVSYNEQFF.

The chain joins TRBV12-3 or TRBV12-4 to TRBJ1-5; no firm D call. This CDR3 region has 13 residues. V was cut by 3 bases and J by 2 bases, with 5 bases left in between. CDR3 nucleotide sequence: TGTGCCAGCAGTTTTTCGGGCAATCAGCCCCAGCATTTT. This codes for CASSFSGNQPQHF.

The V and J genes are TRBV28 and TRBJ1-6; a possible D gene is TRBD1 (6 bases). The CDR3 runs to 19 residues. Trimming cost V 7 bases and J 0 bases, with 22 bases left between them. CDR1 is MDHEN and CDR2 is SYDVKM in the germline V gene. CDR3 protein: CASTPRGGVGSSYNSPLHF. DNA of the CDR3: TGTGCCAGCACCCCAAGGGGGGGGGTAGGGAGCTCCTATAATTCACCCCTCCACTTT.

This rearrangement joins TRBV5-1 to TRBJ2-2; 11 bases are shared with TRBD2. The CDR3 extends over 16 amino acids. Losses at the gene ends were 5 bases for V and 1 base for J; bases not matched to a gene: 4. Germline V lookup: CDR1 SGHRS, CDR2 YFSETQ. In DNA form, the CDR3 reads TGCGCCAGCAGTTTTGGGACTAGCGGGAACACCGGGGAGCTGTTTTTT. Amino acid sequence: CASSFGTSGNTGELFF. Supplemented by reference TRBV5-1 and TRBJ2-2, the full variable domain reads KAGVTQTPRYLIKTRGQQVTLSCSPISGHRSVSWYQQTPGQGLQFLFEYFSETQRNKGNFPGRFSGRQFSNSRSEMNVSTLELGDSALYLCASSFGTSGNTGELFFGEGSRLTVL.

CDR3 sequence (DNA): TGTGCCAGCAGCTGGACAGGGTCACGATTTGAGCAGTTCTTC. Translated: CASSWTGSRFEQFF. The chain is built from TRBV11-3 and TRBJ2-1; 8 bases align to TRBD1. This CDR3 contains 14 residues. The J segment lost 9 bases and the V segment lost 4 bases, leaving 8 bases of the junction unmatched. Germline V gene data show CDR1 as SGHNT and CDR2 as YENEEA.

The J gene is TRBJ2-7, the V gene TRBV6-1; tentatively, D is TRBD1 (6 bases). There are 15 residues in the CDR3. The V end lost 3 bases, the J end lost 7 bases, and 19 bases lay between the germline ends. CDR1 and CDR2 (germline): MNHNS, SASEGT. CDR3 DNA: TGTGCCAGCAGTGAGGGGGCTAGGCTAAGTTGGGAGCAGTACTTC. This gives the protein CASSEGARLSWEQYF.

The chain has TRBV3-1 (or the pseudogene TRBV3-2) and TRBJ2-1, with TRBD2 matching over 8 bases. Germline CDR1 reads LGHDT; CDR2 reads YNNKEL (reference sequence). J was trimmed by 3 bases and V by 3 bases; bases with no gene match: 10. This CDR3 spans 17 amino acids. The CDR3 coding sequence is TGTGCCAGCAGCCACCAAACGGGGGGGGCCAGCTACAATGAGCAGTTCTTC. It specifies CASSHQTGGASYNEQFF.

The rearrangement uses TRBV7-9 and TRBJ2-1, with D perhaps matching TRBD2 (5 bases). Per the germline V gene, CDR1 is SEHNR and CDR2 is FQNEAQ (reference sequence). V gave up 3 bases and J gave up 2 bases, with 23 bases separating them. The CDR3 has 19 residues. For the CDR3, the DNA is TGTGCCAGCAGCTTCTCCCGCCGGCTAGCCGATACCGCCTACAATGAGCAGTTCTTC. Translating it yields CASSFSRRLADTAYNEQFF.

V and J are TRBV13 and TRBJ2-1, with a possible D match to TRBD2 (5 bases). The ends were cut back, 5 bases at V and 6 bases at J, with 14 bases in the middle. Looked up from germline, CDR1 is PRHDT and CDR2 is FYEKMQ (reference sequence). The CDR3 is 14 residues long. The CDR3 here is CASSPPSGRNEQFF. The CDR3 nucleotides are TGTGCCAGCAGCCCACCAAGCGGCCGCAATGAGCAGTTCTTC. The whole variable domain, filled in from reference TRBV13 and TRBJ2-1, reads AAGVIQSPRHLIKEKRETATLKCYPIPRHDTVYWYQQGPGQDPQFLISFYEKMQSDKGSIPDRFSAQQFSDYHSELNMSSLELGDSALYFCASSPPSGRNEQFFGPGTRLTVL.

The CDR3 DNA sequence: TGTGCCAGCAGTCCCGGGGGACTCGGGAACTACGAGCAGTACTTC. This sequence encodes CASSPGGLGNYEQYF. The chain employs TRBV2 and TRBJ2-7; D perhaps matches TRBD2 (6 bases). The CDR3 loop spans 15 amino acids. From germline, CDR1 is SNHLY and CDR2 FYNNEI. V lost 5 bases, J lost 3 bases, and 17 bases lay in between.

The chain employs TRBV5-4 and TRBJ2-7, with 9 bases identical to TRBD1. The CDR3 sequence is 15 residues long. Looked up from germline, CDR1 is SGHNT and CDR2 is YYREEE (reference sequence). Losses at the gene ends were 5 bases for V and 3 bases for J; bases not matched to a gene: 9. The CDR3 here is CASSHRDRAHYEQYF. The DNA of the CDR3 is TGTGCCAGCAGTCACCGGGACAGGGCACACTACGAGCAGTACTTC.

The chain combines TRBV20-1 with TRBJ2-7; the D gene is possibly TRBD1 (5 bases). Germline-derived CDR1 and CDR2 are DFQATT and SNEGSKA (reference sequence). The CDR3 totals 11 residues. V lost 3 bases and J 2 bases, leaving 5 bases between the germline ends. The CDR3 loop is CSARDTYEQYF. In DNA, the CDR3 is TGCAGTGCTAGGGACACCTACGAGCAGTACTTC.

The count of this clone is one. This chain uses TRBV18 with TRBJ1-1, with D possibly TRBD1 on 6 matching bases. This CDR3 is built from 14 residues. The V gene lost 0 bases and the J gene lost 11 bases, with 16 bases spanning the gap. Germline lookup yields CDR1 KGHSH and CDR2 LQKENI. The CDR3 DNA sequence: TGTGCCAGCTCACCACCGGCAGGGGCCGTGAGGGCTTTCTTT. Residues: CASSPPAGAVRAFF.

The rearrangement uses TRBV28 and TRBJ2-1, with D possibly TRBD2 on 5 matching bases. Germline V CDR1 and CDR2: MDHEN, SYDVKM. This CDR3 spans 18 amino acids. Trimming removed 4 bases from V and 1 base from J, with 20 bases in between. The CDR3 DNA is TGTGCCAGCAGTTCGACTTCACACGGACTTACTTCCTACAATGAGCAGTTCTTC. It encodes CASSSTSHGLTSYNEQFF.

This chain uses TRBV28 with TRBJ2-1, with TRBD2 matching over 13 bases. Germline assignment: CDR1 MDHEN and CDR2 SYDVKM. V lost 6 bases, J lost 0 bases, and 2 bases stayed unmatched. The CDR3 sequence is 16 residues long. The CDR3 sequence: CASRRTSGSSYNEQFF. The CDR3 DNA reads as TGTGCCAGCAGAAGGACTAGCGGGAGCTCCTACAATGAGCAGTTCTTC.

The chain recombines TRBV9 with TRBJ1-2; D is ambiguous. V dropped 4 bases and J dropped 6 bases, with 7 bases sitting between them. The V gene's germline CDR1 is SGDLS and CDR2 YYNGEE. The CDR3 runs to 11 residues. CDR3 coding DNA: TGTGCCAGCAGCCTACAGAATGGCTACACCTTC. Protein sequence: CASSLQNGYTF.